The next 3 T cell receptor beta chains were all read from a single sample in a study of CD8 T cells in acute hepatitis C reinfection. Libraries were prepared by immunoSEQ multiplex PCR; TCRdb keeps only in-frame clonotypes and omits some of them. The data hold 30,000 to 40,000 clones, with roughly 88% observed a single time. Time point denoted: naive CD8 control sorted from an acute-time-point sample. Sequencing input: naive CD8+ T cells from PBMCs. The receptors stem from a woman between 18 and 29 years old who spontaneously cleared hepatitis C infection.

About this clone itself: Other DNA sequences in this specimen translate into the identical CDR3. This sequence joins TRBV19 and TRBJ2-7; D remains ambiguous. Trimming shortened V by 3 bases and J by 3 bases, and 6 bases separated the two germline ends. Germline CDR1 and CDR2: LNHDA and SQIVND (reference sequence). The CDR3 length is 12 residues. The CDR3 DNA sequence: TGTGCCAGTAGTATGGGCGACTACGAGCAGTACTTC. Translation gives CASSMGDYEQYF.

Written as DNA, the CDR3 is TGTGCCAGCAGTTTAGGGGCAGGGGTCATCACAGATACGCAGTATTTT. Its protein is CASSLGAGVITDTQYF. The V call is TRBV27, the J call TRBJ2-3; D might be TRBD1 (6 bases). Germline CDR1 and CDR2: MNHEY and SMNVEV (reference sequence). The V end lost 2 bases, the J end lost 2 bases, and 14 bases lay between the germline ends. CDR3 size: 16 residues.

The genes are TRBV14 and TRBJ1-4; perhaps TRBD1 as D (5 bases). This CDR3 is 18 amino acids long. The germline V gene encodes CDR1 SGHDN and CDR2 FVKESK. Trimming stripped 0 bases from V and 8 bases from J, with 22 bases between. The CDR3 is CASSQEDIVWGVGEKLFF. The CDR3 bases are TGTGCCAGCAGCCAAGAGGACATTGTTTGGGGGGTTGGAGAAAAACTGTTTTTT.